A selection of T cell receptor beta chains follows, all from one sample in a study of OX40 agonist ivuxolimab in advanced cancers. TCRdb's table, derived via immunoSEQ multiplex PCR, lists solely in-frame clones and lacks some. The sample yields fewer than 85,000 clones, 77% seen once. Sequences were derived from CD4+ or CD8+ T cells sorted from blood, sampled in a trial of the OX40 agonist ivuxolimab. The receptors come from an adult with an advanced solid tumor such as melanoma, head and neck, liver or kidney cancer. The CDR3 runs from the conserved cysteine through the conserved F or W. The order of the fields is J gene, V gene, clone size, D gene, CDR3 DNA, CDR3 protein. The D gene is left open where the match is weak. A row's size may be missing; if present it is once, few, many or a size class.

j_call: TRBJ2-7; v_call: TRBV6-5; clone_size: .; d_call: .; cdr3_nt: TGTGCCAGCAGTTACGGAGGGTCGGGTAAATCCGAGCAGTACTTC; cdr3_aa: CASSYGGSGKSEQYF
j_call: TRBJ2-5; v_call: TRBV2; clone_size: .; d_call: TRBD2; cdr3_nt: TGTGCCAGCACGACTAGCAGAGAAGAGACCCAGTACTTC; cdr3_aa: CASTTSREETQYF
j_call: TRBJ2-7; v_call: TRBV5-6; clone_size: .; d_call: TRBD1; cdr3_nt: TGTGCCAGCAGCTTGGGACAGGGCTATTCTGACGAGCAGTACTTC; cdr3_aa: CASSLGQGYSDEQYF
j_call: TRBJ2-7; v_call: TRBV6-5; clone_size: .; d_call: .; cdr3_nt: TGTGCCAGCAGTGAACTGACAGTCAGGGGCGAGCAGTACTTC; cdr3_aa: CASSELTVRGEQYF
j_call: TRBJ1-2; v_call: TRBV28; clone_size: .; d_call: .; cdr3_nt: TGTGCCAGCAGCTCAGGGAACTATGGCTACACCTTC; cdr3_aa: CASSSGNYGYTF
j_call: TRBJ1-2; v_call: TRBV4-2; clone_size: .; d_call: .; cdr3_nt: TGTGCCAGCAGCCAAGATCGGCGAGAGCTAAGCTATGGCTACACCTTC; cdr3_aa: CASSQDRRELSYGYTF
j_call: TRBJ2-1; v_call: TRBV6-5; clone_size: .; d_call: .; cdr3_nt: TGTGCCAGCAAAAGAAATTATGAGCAGTTCTTC; cdr3_aa: CASKRNYEQFF
j_call: TRBJ2-5; v_call: TRBV6-1; clone_size: .; d_call: TRBD2; cdr3_nt: TGTGCCAGCACCTTGGGGGGGGGTGGTTTGGAGACCCAGTACTTC; cdr3_aa: CASTLGGGGLETQYF
j_call: TRBJ2-6; v_call: TRBV18; clone_size: .; d_call: .; cdr3_nt: TGTGCCAGCTCACCGCAGGGTGGCTCTGGGGCCAACGTCCTGACTTTC; cdr3_aa: CASSPQGGSGANVLTF
j_call: TRBJ2-5; v_call: TRBV19; clone_size: .; d_call: .; cdr3_nt: TGTGCCAGTAGTATAACGGGCAGAATGGAAGAGACCCAGTACTTC; cdr3_aa: CASSITGRMEETQYF
j_call: TRBJ2-5; v_call: TRBV19; clone_size: .; d_call: TRBD2; cdr3_nt: TGTGCCAGTAGGACAACTAGCGGGGAAGAGACCCAGTACTTC; cdr3_aa: CASRTTSGEETQYF
j_call: TRBJ1-5; v_call: TRBV19; clone_size: few; d_call: .; cdr3_nt: TGTGCCAGTACTCGTAGGGGGGGGCTAAGCAATCAGCCCCAGCATTTT; cdr3_aa: CASTRRGGLSNQPQHF
j_call: TRBJ2-3; v_call: TRBV19; clone_size: .; d_call: TRBD2; cdr3_nt: TGTGCCAGTAGTGCGAAGACTAGCGGGAGGAAAGGAGATACGCAGTATTTT; cdr3_aa: CASSAKTSGRKGDTQYF
j_call: TRBJ1-4; v_call: TRBV5-1; clone_size: .; d_call: .; cdr3_nt: TGCGCCAGCAGCTTGGACCCGGGCCCTGGTAATGAAAAACTGTTTTTT; cdr3_aa: CASSLDPGPGNEKLFF
j_call: TRBJ1-2; v_call: TRBV7-9; clone_size: .; d_call: .; cdr3_nt: TGTGCCAGCAGCCATGGGTCGGAGGGGGACTATGGCTACACCTTC; cdr3_aa: CASSHGSEGDYGYTF
j_call: TRBJ2-7; v_call: TRBV7-6; clone_size: .; d_call: TRBD2; cdr3_nt: TGTGCCAGCAGCTTGACTAGCGGGAGCTACGAGCAGTACTTC; cdr3_aa: CASSLTSGSYEQYF
j_call: TRBJ2-2; v_call: TRBV19; clone_size: .; d_call: TRBD1; cdr3_nt: TGTGCCAGTAGGAGACAGGGGGACACCGGGGAGCTGTTTTTT; cdr3_aa: CASRRQGDTGELFF
j_call: TRBJ1-5; v_call: TRBV11-2; clone_size: .; d_call: .; cdr3_nt: TGTGCCAGCAGCCCCGGTCTGCAGGCAGGCGGACCGGGGGAGCCCCAGCATTTT; cdr3_aa: CASSPGLQAGGPGEPQHF
j_call: TRBJ2-7; v_call: TRBV15; clone_size: once; d_call: .; cdr3_nt: TGTGCCACCAGCACCCACCCGGGCCCAAGCTACGAGCAGTACTTC; cdr3_aa: CATSTHPGPSYEQYF
j_call: TRBJ2-7; v_call: TRBV5-1; clone_size: few; d_call: TRBD2; cdr3_nt: TGCGCCAGCAGCTTGTGGCTAGCGGAGAACGAGCAGTACTTC; cdr3_aa: CASSLWLAENEQYF
j_call: TRBJ2-2; v_call: TRBV2; clone_size: .; d_call: .; cdr3_nt: TGTGCCAGCAGTGGGATGGACACCGGGGAGCTGTTTTTT; cdr3_aa: CASSGMDTGELFF
j_call: TRBJ1-2; v_call: TRBV2; clone_size: .; d_call: .; cdr3_nt: TGTGCCAGCAGTGTAGGGGGAATGGGAGGCTACACCTTC; cdr3_aa: CASSVGGMGGYTF
j_call: TRBJ2-7; v_call: TRBV5-5; clone_size: once; d_call: TRBD1; cdr3_nt: TGTGCCAGCAGCTTAGGGGGCCCGAGCTCCTACGAGCAGTACTTC; cdr3_aa: CASSLGGPSSYEQYF
j_call: TRBJ2-1; v_call: TRBV4-1; clone_size: .; d_call: TRBD1; cdr3_nt: TGCGCCAGCAGCCAAGATGAAAGACAGGGATGGGGTGAGCAGTTCTTC; cdr3_aa: CASSQDERQGWGEQFF